The clone carrying this T cell receptor beta chain was counted a few times. The antigen remains unidentified. These data come from a study of blood T cells in healthy people across ages. The study's findings and limits: Older individuals had lower TCR beta diversity per million T cells (the decline was roughly linear).

The CDR3 sequence is 14 residues long. In germline, CDR1 is SGDLS, CDR2 YYNGEE. J was trimmed by 9 bases and V by 3 bases; bases with no gene match: 7. A second PCR of roughly 7 to 11 cycles used a sample-barcoded 5' primer and a J-beta primer mix. TCRdb reprocessed the 5' RACE reads via MiXCR and lists one record per CDR3 protein. The profile shows roughly 1.7 million distinct CDR3 sequences, almost 35% of them singletons. This clonotype was obtained from a woman younger than 45 in good health. J is TRBJ2-4 and V is TRBV9, with 9 bases matching TRBD1. Sequencing was done on a sample of blood. The CDR3 reads CASSADRGSGIQYF. The CDR3 bases are TGTGCCAGCAGCGCCGACAGGGGGTCAGGCATTCAGTACTTC.